This T cell receptor beta chain was observed in a study of T cell responses to AZD1222 COVID-19 vaccine. General study points: Spike-specific TCRs gained breadth and depth after people received two AZD1222 doses. Repertoires were sampled only after the peak T cell response. Donors were chiefly white British, with a greater number of females, and clonal diversity was perhaps underestimated.

TCRdb keeps only in-frame clones here, not all; method: immunoSEQ multiplex PCR. The data hold around 130,000 clones, with 91% observed a single time. As regards this clone: The target antigen is unknown.

Source: peripheral blood, taken on day 0 of AZD1222 vaccination. This TCR was recovered from an adult in good health.

The CDR3 loop reads CASDQGSYEQYF. In nucleotides, the CDR3 is TGTGCCAGCGATCAGGGGTCCTACGAGCAGTACTTC. The rearrangement links TRBV2 to TRBJ2-7, with a tentative D call TRBD1 (6 bases). V lost 8 bases to trimming and J lost 1 base, with 9 bases between them. This CDR3 comprises 12 residues. Germline V CDR1 and CDR2: SNHLY, FYNNEI.